This TCR beta chain stems from a study of T-cell reconstitution after alpha-beta-depleted transplantation in children. The table lists this clonotype with many counts. Its antigen remains unknown. Regarding the study as a whole: The study reportedly traced alpha-beta T cells about two months after transplant to several hundred expanded graft clones.

Preparing the TCRbeta library involved the use of unique molecular identifiers. MiXCR was run by TCRdb on the PCR reads, yielding one entry per CDR3 protein. The table lists about 490,000 distinct CDR3 sequences, roughly 10% of them singletons. Looked up from germline, CDR1 is ENHRY and CDR2 is SYGVKD. The CDR3 consists of 13 residues. V was cut by 3 bases and J by 8 bases, with 11 bases left in between. This material consisted of PBMCs, taken before TCRalphabeta/CD19-depleted stem cell transplant. The receptor's source is a child aged 2 to 10 with inherited bone marrow failure, due to receive a stem cell transplant. The chain links TRBV10-3 to TRBJ2-1, with D possibly being TRBD1 or TRBD2 (5 bases each). CDR3 sequence reads: CAISELRGHEQFF. The DNA for the CDR3 is TGTGCCATCAGTGAACTACGGGGCCATGAGCAGTTCTTC.